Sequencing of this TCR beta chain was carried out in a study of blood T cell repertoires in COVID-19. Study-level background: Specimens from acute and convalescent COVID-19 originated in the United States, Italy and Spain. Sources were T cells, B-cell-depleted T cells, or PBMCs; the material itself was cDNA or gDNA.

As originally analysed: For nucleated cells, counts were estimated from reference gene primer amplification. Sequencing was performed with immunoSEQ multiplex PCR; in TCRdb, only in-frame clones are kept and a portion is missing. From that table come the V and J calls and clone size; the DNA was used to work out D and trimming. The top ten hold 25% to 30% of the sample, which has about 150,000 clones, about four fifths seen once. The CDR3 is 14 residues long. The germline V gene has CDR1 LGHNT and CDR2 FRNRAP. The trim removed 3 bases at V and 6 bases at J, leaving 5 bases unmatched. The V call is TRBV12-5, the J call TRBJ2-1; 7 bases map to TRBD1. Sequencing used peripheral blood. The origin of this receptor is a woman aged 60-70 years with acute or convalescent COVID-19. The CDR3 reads CASGLGQASNEQFF. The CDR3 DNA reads TGTGCTAGTGGTTTAGGACAGGCGAGCAATGAGCAGTTCTTC.